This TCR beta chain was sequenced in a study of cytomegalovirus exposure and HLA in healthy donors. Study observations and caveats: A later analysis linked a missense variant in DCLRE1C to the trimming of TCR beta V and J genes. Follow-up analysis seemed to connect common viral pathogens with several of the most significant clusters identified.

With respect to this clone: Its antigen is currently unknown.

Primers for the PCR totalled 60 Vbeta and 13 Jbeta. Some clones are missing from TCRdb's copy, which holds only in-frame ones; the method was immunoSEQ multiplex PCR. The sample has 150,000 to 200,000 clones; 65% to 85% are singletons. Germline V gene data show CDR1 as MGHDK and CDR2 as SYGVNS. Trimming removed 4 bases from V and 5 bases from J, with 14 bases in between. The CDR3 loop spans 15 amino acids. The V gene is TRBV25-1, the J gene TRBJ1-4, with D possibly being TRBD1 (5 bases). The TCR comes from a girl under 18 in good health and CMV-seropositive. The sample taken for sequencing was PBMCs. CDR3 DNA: TGTGCCAGCAGTGTTGCTGATCGACAGAATGAAAAACTGTTTTTT. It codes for CASSVADRQNEKLFF.